A single sample is the source of the 2 T cell receptor beta chains below, sequenced in a study of CD8 T cells in ankylosing spondylitis. Study conclusions and caveats: A TCR beta motif made of about 8 highly homologous variants seemed typical of ankylosing spondylitis blood.

One entry per CDR3 protein results from TCRdb running MiXCR on the 5' RACE reads. The sample has under 550,000 distinct CDR3 sequences, roughly 26% seen once; the top ten hold about 0.89%. Antigens for these TCRs are unknown. Sequencing used blood, either unsorted or a sorted T cell fraction (not recorded which). The source is a male donor with ankylosing spondylitis.

This clonotype was seen more than once but under ten times. The V call is TRBV2, the J call TRBJ1-6, with D uncertain. Germline V gives CDR1 SNHLY, CDR2 FYNNEI. Deletions cut 2 bases from V and 9 bases from J, with 11 bases between. The length of the CDR3 is 14 residues. The CDR3 DNA is TGTGCCAGCAGTGAAAAGGGCCGTGGTTCACCCCTCCACTTT. Translating it yields CASSEKGRGSPLHF. The whole variable domain, remainder taken from reference TRBV2 and TRBJ1-6, is EPEVTQTPSHQVTQMGQEVILRCVPISNHLYFYWYRQILGQKVEFLVSFYNNEISEKSEIFDDQFSVERPDGSNFTLKIRSTKLEDSAMYFCASSEKGRGSPLHFGNGTRLTVT.

This clonotype was detected only a few times. The V call is TRBV20-1, the J call TRBJ2-3, with unresolved D. The CDR3 has 15 amino acids. Germline V CDR1 and CDR2: DFQATT, SNEGSKA (reference sequence). Deletions cut 6 bases from V and 0 bases from J, with 16 bases between. In DNA form, the CDR3 reads TGCAGTGCCTCAGAGGTGGATTCTAGCACAGATACGCAGTATTTT. It translates to CSASEVDSSTDTQYF.